These T cell receptor beta chains were read from a single sample in a study of blood T cells in healthy people across ages. TCRdb reprocessed the 5' RACE reads via MiXCR and lists one record per CDR3 protein. This table holds about 680,000 distinct CDR3 sequences, around 49% found once. Sequenced: blood. These receptors all come from a woman aged 55-70 years in good health. CDR3s include the opening cysteine and the closing phenylalanine or tryptophan. The order of the fields is clone size, V gene, J gene, D gene, CDR3 protein, CDR3 DNA. A D gene is named only where the DNA matches it firmly. The size entry is marked missing in some rows and otherwise reads once, few, many or a size class.

-	TRBV5-1	TRBJ2-1	TRBD2	CASSYGYSSGSFNEQFF	TGCGCCAGCAGCTACGGCTACTCTAGCGGGAGTTTTAATGAGCAGTTCTTC
-	TRBV18	TRBJ2-1	-	CASSPGASSYNEQFF	TGTGCCAGCTCACCAGGTGCAAGCTCCTACAATGAGCAGTTCTTC
-	TRBV6-5	TRBJ2-1	-	CASSYSSYADSYNEQFF	TGTGCCAGCAGTTACTCGAGTTACGCGGACTCCTACAATGAGCAGTTCTTC
-	TRBV6-1	TRBJ2-7	-	CASKTRAVPSYEQYF	TGTGCCAGCAAAACACGAGCTGTCCCCTCCTACGAGCAGTACTTC
-	TRBV11-3	TRBJ2-7	TRBD1	CASRIGDSPPECEQYF	TGTGCCAGCAGGATAGGGGACAGCCCACCAGAGTGCGAGCAGTACTTC
-	TRBV5-5	TRBJ2-7	-	CASSLERAKRAEQYF	TGTGCCAGCAGCTTGGAACGAGCCAAACGGGCCGAGCAGTACTTC
-	TRBV27	TRBJ2-7	TRBD1	CVTRTGLSYEQYF	TGTGTTACCCGGACAGGCCTCTCCTACGAGCAGTACTTC
-	TRBV10-3	TRBJ2-7	-	CASTSAWGDSYEQYF	TGTGCCTCAACATCCGCCTGGGGGGATTCCTACGAGCAGTACTTC
-	TRBV7-2	TRBJ1-2	TRBD1	CASSLEDRTGGYTF	TGTGCCAGCAGCTTGGAGGACAGGACCGGGGGCTACACCTTC
-	TRBV5-1	TRBJ2-1	TRBD2	CASSKGTSGKNNEQFF	TGCGCCAGCAGCAAGGGGACTAGCGGGAAAAACAATGAGCAGTTCTTC
few	TRBV4-3	TRBJ1-4	-	CASSQVRGRTYEKLFF	TGCGCCAGCAGCCAGGTTAGGGGGAGGACCTATGAAAAACTGTTTTTT
-	TRBV6-2/TRBV6-3	TRBJ2-5	-	CASTFRRGQETQYF	TGTGCCAGCACCTTCCGGCGGGGCCAAGAGACCCAGTACTTC
few	TRBV12-3/TRBV12-4	TRBJ2-5	TRBD1	CASSTWTGEETQYF	TGTGCCAGCAGTACGTGGACAGGAGAAGAGACCCAGTACTTC
few	TRBV7-3	TRBJ2-6	-	CASSRRGDLYFGANVLTF	TGTGCCAGCAGTCGGAGGGGGGACCTTTACTTTGGGGCCAACGTCCTGACTTTC
-	TRBV27	TRBJ2-1	TRBD2	CASSPSGGEEWNEQFF	TGTGCCAGCAGCCCCAGCGGGGGAGAGGAGTGGAATGAGCAGTTCTTC
-	TRBV27	TRBJ1-2	-	CASSLDRYGYTF	TGTGCCAGCAGTTTGGACCGCTATGGCTACACCTTC
-	TRBV29-1	TRBJ2-7	TRBD2	CSVGGLAGGPNEQYF	TGCAGCGTGGGGGGACTAGCGGGAGGGCCTAATGAGCAGTACTTC
few	TRBV5-4	TRBJ2-1	-	CASHKVADYNEQFF	TGTGCCAGCCACAAAGTGGCGGATTACAATGAGCAGTTCTTC
-	TRBV7-9	TRBJ2-4	TRBD1	CASSHLTGGLAAYF	TGTGCCAGCAGCCATCTGACAGGGGGCTTAGCGGCGTACTTC
few	TRBV29-1	TRBJ1-1	-	CSAGTANTEAFF	TGCAGCGCTGGGACGGCGAACACTGAAGCTTTCTTT
-	TRBV10-3	TRBJ2-7	-	CAISEARSYEQYF	TGTGCCATCAGTGAGGCCAGATCCTACGAGCAGTACTTC
few	TRBV12-3/TRBV12-4	TRBJ2-7	-	CASSPRWGAYEQYF	TGTGCCAGCAGTCCCCGATGGGGAGCGTACGAGCAGTACTTC
-	TRBV27	TRBJ1-2	-	CASSLAGAAYGYTF	TGTGCCAGCAGTTTGGCTGGGGCAGCCTATGGCTACACCTTC
-	TRBV7-6	TRBJ2-7	-	CASSLESGAPYEQYF	TGTGCCAGCAGCTTAGAATCCGGGGCCCCCTACGAGCAGTACTTC
few	TRBV10-3	TRBJ2-5	-	CAISALAVETQYF	TGTGCCATCAGTGCCCTAGCAGTGGAGACCCAGTACTTC
few	TRBV7-2	TRBJ1-2	-	CASSTGTANYGYTF	TGTGCCAGTAGCACCGGGACGGCTAACTATGGCTACACCTTC